This TCR beta chain was sequenced during a study of PD-1 blockade in classical Hodgkin lymphoma. General study results and limits: TCR diversity at baseline was reported to be reduced in newly diagnosed patients relative to healthy donors. Baseline diversity in complete responders resembled that of newly diagnosed patients. TCR diversity in CD4+, not CD8+, cells rose significantly by C4D1.

V lost 3 bases to trimming and J lost 3 bases, with 17 bases between them. Germline V gene sequence: CDR1 ENHRY, CDR2 SYGVKD. The CDR3 totals 16 residues. Some clones are missing from TCRdb's copy, which holds only in-frame ones; the method was immunoSEQ multiplex PCR. Here the sample spans fewer than 8,000 clones, about 86% being singletons. Every patient experienced relapse after autologous stem cell transplantation, and brentuximab vedotin exposure varied. Best responses were complete response, partial response or progressive disease. As to this clone: Its antigen is unidentified.

The clonotype originates from a human donor with classical Hodgkin lymphoma. Sequenced here: peripheral blood mononuclear cells (PBMCs), sampled before the second cycle of nivolumab. V is TRBV10-3 and J is TRBJ1-1, with D tentatively TRBD1 (6 bases). CDR3 nucleotide sequence: TGTGCCATCAGTGAATACCCAGGGGCCATTGACACTGAAGCTTTCTTT. This gives the protein CAISEYPGAIDTEAFF.